The clone carrying this T cell receptor (beta chain) has just a few counts. Its antigen is unidentified. Germline values: CDR1 MDHEN, CDR2 SYDVKM. The CDR3 length is 14 residues. The ends were cut back, 5 bases at V and 7 bases at J, with 17 bases in the middle. Treatment described: oral pan-JAK inhibitor, 5-10 mg twice daily. Extraction and reverse transcription of RNA yielded cDNA as the sequencing template. Profiling relied on immunoSEQ multiplex PCR, and the TCRdb table lists in-frame clones only, not all of them. Of roughly 120,000 clones listed, 50% to 75% are singletons. This record belongs to a study of CD8+ T cells in alopecia areata. Study-level results: Scalp clonality, along with expanded CD8+ clones among the top 100, was significantly decreased by tofacitinib.

The source was CD8+ T cells sorted from blood, collected at week 4, from a patient treated with tofacitinib. The sequence derives from a human donor with alopecia areata. J is TRBJ2-5 and V is TRBV28; D tentatively fits TRBD1 or TRBD2 (5 bases each). The CDR3 region has the DNA TGTGCCAGCAGTCCACCCGAGGGGTTCCCGACCCAGTACTTC. Its translation: CASSPPEGFPTQYF.